A selection of T cell receptor beta chains follows, all from one sample in a study of blood T cell repertoires in COVID-19. The table came from immunoSEQ multiplex PCR; TCRdb's copy has only in-frame clones and leaves some out. This sample has about 64,000 clones, with about 88% found just once. Sequencing was done on a sample of peripheral blood. The source of these receptors is a woman aged 55-70 years with COVID-19, enrolled during active disease. The CDR3 runs from the conserved cysteine through the conserved F or W. Each record gives: CDR3 protein, CDR3 DNA, clone size, J gene, D gene, V gene. A D gene is named only where the DNA matches it firmly. Not every row has a clone size; where given, it reads once, few, many or a size class.

CDR3: CASSLGAYGYTF
DNA: TGTGCCAGCAGCTTAGGGGCTTATGGCTACACCTTC
size: once
J: TRBJ1-2
D: -
V: TRBV11-3

CDR3: CASSVSERGLSEQYF
DNA: TGTGCCAGCAGCGTATCTGAGCGGGGGTTGAGCGAGCAGTACTTC
size: -
J: TRBJ2-7
D: TRBD2
V: TRBV7-9

CDR3: CASLRDSGDYGYTF
DNA: TGTGCGAGTCTCAGGGACTCGGGGGACTATGGCTACACCTTC
size: -
J: TRBJ1-2
D: -
V: TRBV19

CDR3: CAWGRGTVGSLHF
DNA: TGTGCCTGGGGCCGAGGGACTGTCGGATCCCTCCACTTT
size: -
J: TRBJ1-6
D: -
V: TRBV30

CDR3: CAWTRGGNNNEQFF
DNA: TGTGCCTGGACCCGGGGGGGAAACAACAATGAGCAGTTCTTC
size: few
J: TRBJ2-1
D: TRBD2
V: TRBV30

CDR3: CASSYGGTEAFF
DNA: TGTGCCAGCAGTTACGGGGGGACTGAAGCTTTCTTT
size: -
J: TRBJ1-1
D: -
V: TRBV6-2/TRBV6-3

CDR3: CASSSTGSGSKDDEQFF
DNA: TGTGCCAGCAGCTCCACCGGTAGCGGGAGCAAGGACGATGAGCAGTTCTTC
size: few
J: TRBJ2-1
D: TRBD2
V: TRBV9

CDR3: CASSFLAGVVDEQFF
DNA: TGTGCCAGCAGCTTCCTAGCGGGAGTTGTCGATGAGCAGTTCTTC
size: -
J: TRBJ2-1
D: TRBD2
V: TRBV5-5

CDR3: CASSLPQGGTVGTDTQYF
DNA: TGTGCCAGCAGTTTACCCCAAGGGGGTACGGTGGGCACAGATACGCAGTATTTT
size: -
J: TRBJ2-3
D: -
V: TRBV28

CDR3: CASSWVAGDVEYF
DNA: TGTGCCAGCAGCTGGGTAGCGGGAGACGTGGAGTACTTC
size: -
J: TRBJ2-7
D: TRBD2
V: TRBV7-2

CDR3: CASSVGGTLAEAFF
DNA: TGTGCCAGCAGCGTAGGCGGCACCCTGGCTGAAGCTTTCTTT
size: -
J: TRBJ1-1
D: -
V: TRBV9

CDR3: CASSLYDNEQFF
DNA: TGTGCCAGCAGCCTCTACGACAATGAGCAGTTCTTC
size: -
J: TRBJ2-1
D: -
V: TRBV7-2

CDR3: CASSEGSGGTQYF
DNA: TGCGCCTCCTCCGAGGGGAGCGGGGGTACGCAGTATTTT
size: -
J: TRBJ2-3
D: TRBD2
V: TRBV5-1

CDR3: CASSLARSGEKLFF
DNA: TGCGCCAGCAGCTTGGCCCGGAGTGGTGAAAAACTGTTTTTT
size: -
J: TRBJ1-4
D: -
V: TRBV5-1

CDR3: CASSPSENYGYTF
DNA: TGTGCCAGCTCACCATCGGAGAACTATGGCTACACCTTC
size: -
J: TRBJ1-2
D: -
V: TRBV18

CDR3: CASSLSGLYNEQFF
DNA: TGTGCCAGCAGTTTAAGTGGCCTCTACAATGAGCAGTTCTTC
size: -
J: TRBJ2-1
D: -
V: TRBV27

CDR3: CAWGGQAGSPLHF
DNA: TGTGCCTGGGGGGGACAAGCAGGTTCACCCCTCCACTTT
size: -
J: TRBJ1-6
D: -
V: TRBV30

CDR3: CASSIDRPGHSYEQYF
DNA: TGTGCCAGTAGTATAGATCGACCCGGACATTCTTACGAGCAGTACTTC
size: -
J: TRBJ2-7
D: -
V: TRBV19

CDR3: CASSEEGPYGYTF
DNA: TGTGCCAGCAGTGAGGAGGGCCCCTATGGCTACACCTTC
size: once
J: TRBJ1-2
D: -
V: TRBV25-1

CDR3: CASSRTRRASGSNEQFF
DNA: TGTGCCAGTAGTCGTACTAGGAGGGCTAGCGGAAGCAATGAGCAGTTCTTC
size: once
J: TRBJ2-1
D: TRBD2
V: TRBV19

CDR3: CASSHAGPDEKLFF
DNA: TGTGCCAGCAGTCACGCAGGGCCAGATGAAAAACTGTTTTTT
size: once
J: TRBJ1-4
D: -
V: TRBV28

CDR3: CASSYSEPPAGTQYF
DNA: TGTGCCAGCAGTTACTCCGAGCCCCCTGCGGGGACCCAGTACTTC
size: once
J: TRBJ2-5
D: -
V: TRBV6-6

CDR3: CASRGGTGRLYGYTF
DNA: TGTGCCAGCAGGGGCGGGACAGGGAGGCTTTATGGCTACACCTTC
size: -
J: TRBJ1-2
D: TRBD1
V: TRBV28

CDR3: CASSPGSGRAQNTQYF
DNA: TGTGCCAGTAGTCCCGGTAGCGGGAGGGCCCAGAATACGCAGTATTTT
size: -
J: TRBJ2-3
D: TRBD2
V: TRBV19

CDR3: CASSLGRGYYEQYF
DNA: TGTGCCAGCAGCTTAGGGCGGGGGTATTACGAGCAGTACTTC
size: -
J: TRBJ2-7
D: TRBD2
V: TRBV7-2

CDR3: CASSFYFQTGVWEAFF
DNA: TGTGCCAGCAGCTTCTATTTTCAGACAGGGGTTTGGGAAGCTTTCTTT
size: -
J: TRBJ1-1
D: TRBD1
V: TRBV7-2

CDR3: CAWGRAKYGYTF
DNA: TGTGCCTGGGGCAGGGCGAAGTATGGCTACACCTTC
size: -
J: TRBJ1-2
D: -
V: TRBV30

CDR3: CASSLEAYLGGYTF
DNA: TGTGCCAGCAGCTTGGAGGCTTATTTAGGCGGCTACACCTTC
size: -
J: TRBJ1-2
D: -
V: TRBV7-2